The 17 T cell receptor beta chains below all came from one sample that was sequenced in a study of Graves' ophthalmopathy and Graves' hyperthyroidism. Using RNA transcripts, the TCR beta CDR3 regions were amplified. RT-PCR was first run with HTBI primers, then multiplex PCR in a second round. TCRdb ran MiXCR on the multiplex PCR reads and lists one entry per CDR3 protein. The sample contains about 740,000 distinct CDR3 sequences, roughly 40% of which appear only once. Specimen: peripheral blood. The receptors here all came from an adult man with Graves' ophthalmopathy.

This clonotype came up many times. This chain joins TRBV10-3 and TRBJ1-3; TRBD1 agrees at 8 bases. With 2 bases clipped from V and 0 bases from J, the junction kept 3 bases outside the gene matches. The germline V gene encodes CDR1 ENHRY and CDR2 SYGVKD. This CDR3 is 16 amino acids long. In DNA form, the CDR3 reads TGTGCCATCAGTGAGGTTGGGACAGGCTCTGGAAACACCATATATTTT. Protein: CAISEVGTGSGNTIYF.

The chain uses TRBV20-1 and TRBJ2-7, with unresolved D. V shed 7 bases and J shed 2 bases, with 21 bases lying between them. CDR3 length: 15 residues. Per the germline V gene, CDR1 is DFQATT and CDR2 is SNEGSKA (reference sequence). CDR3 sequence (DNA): TGCAGTGGTACGGAGTCGAAGGGAATGGCCTACGAGCAGTACTTC. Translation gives CSGTESKGMAYEQYF.

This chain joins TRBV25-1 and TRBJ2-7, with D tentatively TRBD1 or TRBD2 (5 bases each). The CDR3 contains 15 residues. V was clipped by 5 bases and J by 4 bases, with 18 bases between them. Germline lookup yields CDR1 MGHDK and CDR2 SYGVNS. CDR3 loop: CASSYSGTALYEQYF. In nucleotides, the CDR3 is TGTGCCAGCAGTTACTCTGGGACGGCCCTTTACGAGCAGTACTTC.

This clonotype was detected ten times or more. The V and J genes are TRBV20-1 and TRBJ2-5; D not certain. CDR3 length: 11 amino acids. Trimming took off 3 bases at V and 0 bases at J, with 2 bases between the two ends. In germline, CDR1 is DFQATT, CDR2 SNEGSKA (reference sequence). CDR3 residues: CSARNQETQYF. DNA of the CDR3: TGCAGTGCTAGGAACCAAGAGACCCAGTACTTC.

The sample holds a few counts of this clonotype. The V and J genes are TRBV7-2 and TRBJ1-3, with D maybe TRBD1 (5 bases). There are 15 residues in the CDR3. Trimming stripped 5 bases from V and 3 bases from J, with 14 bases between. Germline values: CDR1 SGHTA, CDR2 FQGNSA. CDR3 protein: CASSERDSLGNTIYF. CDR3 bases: TGTGCCAGCAGCGAGCGCGACAGTCTTGGAAACACCATATATTTT.

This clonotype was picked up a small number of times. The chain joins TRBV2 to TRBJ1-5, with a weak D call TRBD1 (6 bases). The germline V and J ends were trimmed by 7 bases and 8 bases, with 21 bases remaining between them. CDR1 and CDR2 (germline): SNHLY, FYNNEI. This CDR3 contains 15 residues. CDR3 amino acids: CASTEWGDTAKPQHF. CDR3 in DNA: TGTGCCAGCACCGAGTGGGGGGACACCGCGAAGCCCCAGCATTTT.

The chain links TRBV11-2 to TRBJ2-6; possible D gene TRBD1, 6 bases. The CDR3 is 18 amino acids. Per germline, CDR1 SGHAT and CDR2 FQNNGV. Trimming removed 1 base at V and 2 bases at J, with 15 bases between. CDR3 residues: CASSLASPRDTGANVLTF. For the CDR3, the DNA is TGTGCCAGCAGCTTAGCATCTCCCAGGGACACTGGGGCCAACGTCCTGACTTTC.

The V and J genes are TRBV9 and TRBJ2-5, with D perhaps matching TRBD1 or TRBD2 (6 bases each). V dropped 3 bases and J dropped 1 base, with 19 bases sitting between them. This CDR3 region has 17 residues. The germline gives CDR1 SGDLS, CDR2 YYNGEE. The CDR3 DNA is TGTGCCAGCAGCGCCGGGTCGGGGGCGGGCTCCCAAGAGACCCAGTACTTC. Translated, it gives CASSAGSGAGSQETQYF.

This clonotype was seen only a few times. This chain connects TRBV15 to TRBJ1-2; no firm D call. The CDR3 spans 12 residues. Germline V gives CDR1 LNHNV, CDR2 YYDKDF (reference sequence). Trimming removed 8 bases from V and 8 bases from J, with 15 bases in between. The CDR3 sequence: CATRPGVWGYTF. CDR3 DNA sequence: TGTGCCACCCGACCCGGGGTCTGGGGCTACACCTTC.

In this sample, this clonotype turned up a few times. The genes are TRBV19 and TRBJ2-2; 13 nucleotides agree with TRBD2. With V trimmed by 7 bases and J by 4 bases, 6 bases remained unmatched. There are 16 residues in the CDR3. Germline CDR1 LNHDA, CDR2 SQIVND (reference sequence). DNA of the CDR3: TGTGCCAGTAATATTCGGACTAGCGGGGGCACCGGGGAGCTGTTTTTT. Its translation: CASNIRTSGGTGELFF.

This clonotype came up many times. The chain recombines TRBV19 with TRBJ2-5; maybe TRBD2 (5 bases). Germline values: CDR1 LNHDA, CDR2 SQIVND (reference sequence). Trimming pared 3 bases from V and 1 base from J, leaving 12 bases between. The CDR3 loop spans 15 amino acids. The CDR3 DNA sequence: TGTGCCAGTAGTATCTCTAGCTCCCGCCAAGAGACCCAGTACTTC. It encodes CASSISSSRQETQYF.

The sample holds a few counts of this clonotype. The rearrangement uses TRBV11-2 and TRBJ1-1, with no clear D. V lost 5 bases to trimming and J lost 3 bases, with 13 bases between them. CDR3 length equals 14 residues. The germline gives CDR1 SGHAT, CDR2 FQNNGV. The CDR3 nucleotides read TGTGCCAGCAGCCAAGGCAGACCCTACACTGAAGCTTTCTTT. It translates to CASSQGRPYTEAFF.

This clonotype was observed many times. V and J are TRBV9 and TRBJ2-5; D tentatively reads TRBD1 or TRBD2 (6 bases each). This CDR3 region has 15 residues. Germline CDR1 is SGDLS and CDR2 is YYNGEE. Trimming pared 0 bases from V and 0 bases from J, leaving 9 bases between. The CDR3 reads CASSVAGGYQETQYF. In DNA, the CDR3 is TGTGCCAGCAGCGTAGCCGGGGGCTACCAAGAGACCCAGTACTTC.

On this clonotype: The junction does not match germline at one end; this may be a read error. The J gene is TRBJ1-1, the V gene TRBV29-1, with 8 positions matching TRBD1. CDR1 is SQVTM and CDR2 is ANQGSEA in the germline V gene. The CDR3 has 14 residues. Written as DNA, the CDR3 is TGCAGCGTGATAGGGACAGGTTTGAACACTAAAGCTTTCTTT. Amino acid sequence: CSVIGTGLNTKAFF.

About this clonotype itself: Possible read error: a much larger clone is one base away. CDR3 in DNA: TGTGCCAGCAGCTTAGGAAGACCGGGCAATCAGCTCCAGCATTTT. Protein product: CASSLGRPGNQLQHF. V gene TRBV7-2 combines with J gene TRBJ1-5; D is unclear. Germline CDR1 is SGHTA and CDR2 is FQGNSA. The CDR3 totals 15 residues. The full variable domain, in which reference TRBV7-2 and TRBJ1-5 provide the parts outside the CDR3, is GAGVSQSPSNKVTEKGKDVELRCDPISGHTALYWYRQSLGQGLEFLIYFQGNSAPDKSGLPSDRFSAERTGGSVSTLTIQRTQQEDSAVYLCASSLGRPGNQLQHFGDGTRLSIL.

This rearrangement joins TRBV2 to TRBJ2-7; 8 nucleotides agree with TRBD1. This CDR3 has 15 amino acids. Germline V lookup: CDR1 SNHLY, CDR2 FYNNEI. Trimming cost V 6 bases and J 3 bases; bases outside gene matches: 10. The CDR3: CASSPPGQDLYEQYF. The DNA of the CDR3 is TGTGCCAGCAGCCCTCCGGGACAGGACCTCTACGAGCAGTACTTC.

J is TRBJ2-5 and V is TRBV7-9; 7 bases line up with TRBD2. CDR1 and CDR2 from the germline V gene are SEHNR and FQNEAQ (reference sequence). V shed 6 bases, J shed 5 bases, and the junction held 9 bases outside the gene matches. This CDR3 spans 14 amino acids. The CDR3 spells CASSPLTSRETQYF. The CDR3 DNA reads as TGTGCCAGCAGTCCCCTGACTAGCCGCGAGACCCAGTACTTC.